This T cell receptor (beta chain) is drawn from a study of T-cell reconstitution after alpha-beta-depleted transplantation in children. Details on this clonotype: What it binds is unknown.

Findings and limits, study-wide: The high TCRbeta diversity at day 60 in some patients came from surviving recipient T cells and thymic progenitors. As was reported, about two months after transplant, alpha-beta T cells came from several hundred expanded graft clones.

V lost 6 bases and J lost 8, with 16 bases in between. CDR1 is MDHEN and CDR2 is SYDVKM in the germline V gene. This CDR3 spans 13 amino acids. The TCRbeta library was prepared with unique molecular identifiers. In TCRdb, the PCR reads were re-called with MiXCR into one record per CDR3 protein. The top ten clones hold 11% to 15% of a sample with 600,000 or so distinct CDR3 sequences, more than 20% of them seen once. Sequencing was performed on PBMCs, mostly from graft donor cells, taken 360 days after TCRalphabeta/CD19-depleted stem cell transplant. The chain uses TRBV28 and TRBJ1-2, with D possibly matching TRBD1 (5 bases). This clonotype originated in a boy under three years old who had a stem cell transplant for acute myeloid leukemia, so the T cells may come from the graft donor. The CDR3 loop reads CASRIDRVDGYTF. In DNA form, the CDR3 reads TGTGCCAGCAGAATCGACAGAGTAGACGGCTACACCTTC.